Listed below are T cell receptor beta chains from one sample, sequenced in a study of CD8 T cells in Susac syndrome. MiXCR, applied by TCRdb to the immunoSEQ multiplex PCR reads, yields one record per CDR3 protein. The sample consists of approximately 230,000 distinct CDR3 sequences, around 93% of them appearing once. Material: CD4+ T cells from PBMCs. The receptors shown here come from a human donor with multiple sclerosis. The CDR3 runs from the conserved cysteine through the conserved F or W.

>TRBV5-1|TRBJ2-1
CASSLVRPGAYNEQFF
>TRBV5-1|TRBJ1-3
CASSLDRGHGNTIYF
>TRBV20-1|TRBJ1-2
CSARVRGRDYGYTF
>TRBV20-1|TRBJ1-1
CSARDLTGNTEAFF
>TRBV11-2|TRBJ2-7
CASSLFSGIAGEQYF
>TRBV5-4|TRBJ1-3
CASSRHDPTGNTIYF
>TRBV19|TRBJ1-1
CASSLMGPPEAFF
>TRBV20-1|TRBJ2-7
CSARRTGVGYEQYF
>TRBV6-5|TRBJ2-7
CASRSTGTYEQYF
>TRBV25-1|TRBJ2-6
CASLSSGANVLTF
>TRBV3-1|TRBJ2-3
CASSQERERDGADTQYF
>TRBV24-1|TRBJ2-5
CATSDVRLAGGGETQYF
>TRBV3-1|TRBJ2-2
CASRAKWGRGANTGELFF
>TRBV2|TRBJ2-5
CASSGGTAQETQYF
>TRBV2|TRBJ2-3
CASTTGGQADTQYF
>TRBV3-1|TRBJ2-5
CASSQDLLAGGRGETQYF
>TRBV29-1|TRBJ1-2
CSVGAGRNGYTF
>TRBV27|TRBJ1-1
CASSLFGPVNTEAFF
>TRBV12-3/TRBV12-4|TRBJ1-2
CASSFRGGYGYTF
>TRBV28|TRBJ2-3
CASSPPLAGGSDTQYF
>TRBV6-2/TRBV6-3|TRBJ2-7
CASSGTGPTYEQYF
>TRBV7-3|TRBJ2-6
CASSDGGVNSGANVLTF
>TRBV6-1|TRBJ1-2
CASSDGGVGYTF
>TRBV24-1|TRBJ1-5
CATSDQPQGDQPQHF
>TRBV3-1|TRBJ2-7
CASSQPGRAEREQYF
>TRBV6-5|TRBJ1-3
CASSYSPGSGNTIYF
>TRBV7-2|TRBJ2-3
CASSPNRLRTSGDTQYF
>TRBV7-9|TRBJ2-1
CASSPPFRAPGGNEQFF
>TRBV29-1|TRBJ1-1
CSVDRGRTMNTEAFF
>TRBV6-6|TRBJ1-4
CASSYPGQGNEKLFF
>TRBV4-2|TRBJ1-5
CASSDGGRVDQPQHF
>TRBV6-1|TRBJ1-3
CASSEVGRLSGNTIYF
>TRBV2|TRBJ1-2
CASRGGPKNYGYTF
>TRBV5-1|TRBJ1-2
CASSSRPGTVYGYTF
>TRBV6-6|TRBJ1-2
CASSSGNGYTF